This record covers a single TCR beta chain. What it recognizes is unknown. Expressed TCRB transcripts were sequenced because the isolated RNA had all been reverse transcribed beforehand. The study sequenced naive, central memory and regulatory T cell samples to an average of around 3.5 million reads. Here immunoSEQ multiplex PCR was the method, and the copy in TCRdb shows in-frame clones only, minus some. This table holds 500,000 to 700,000 clones, less than 20% found once. This sample stems from a study of beta chain features in type 1 diabetes. General study results and limits: For Type 1 diabetes patients, all four CD4+ subsets carried TCRB CDR3s that were moderately but significantly shorter. With patients and controls alike, PCR might favor shorter templates to an equal degree.

The source of this sequence is a man aged 18 to 29 in good health. The sequenced material came from naive CD4+ T cells from blood.

CDR3 region: CASSAGTGYNSPLHF. The CDR3 bases are TGTGCCAGCAGCGCTGGGACAGGTTATAATTCACCCCTCCACTTT. The chain carries TRBV7-8 and TRBJ1-6; TRBD1 aligns across 8 bases. Germline loops: CDR1 SGHVS, CDR2 FQNEAQ. This CDR3 comprises 15 residues. Losses at the gene ends were 5 bases for V and 4 bases for J; bases not matched to a gene: 4. The whole variable domain, filled in from reference TRBV7-8 and TRBJ1-6, reads GAGVSQSPRYKVAKRGQDVALRCDPISGHVSLFWYQQALGQGPEFLTYFQNEAQLDKSGLPSDRFFAERPEGSVSTLKIQRTQQEDSAVYLCASSAGTGYNSPLHFGNGTRLTVT.